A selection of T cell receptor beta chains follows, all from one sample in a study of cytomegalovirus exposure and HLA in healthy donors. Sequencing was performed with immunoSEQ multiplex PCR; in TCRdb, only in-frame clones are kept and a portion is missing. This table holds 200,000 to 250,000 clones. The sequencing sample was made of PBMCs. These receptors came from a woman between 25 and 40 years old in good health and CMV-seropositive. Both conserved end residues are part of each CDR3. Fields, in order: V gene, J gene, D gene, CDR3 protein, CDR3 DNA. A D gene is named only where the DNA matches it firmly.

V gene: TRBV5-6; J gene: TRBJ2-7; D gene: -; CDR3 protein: CASSRATYEQYF; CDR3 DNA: TGTGCCAGCAGCCGAGCTACCTACGAGCAGTACTTC
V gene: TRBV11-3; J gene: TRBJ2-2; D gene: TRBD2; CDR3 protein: CASSLGLAGTGELFF; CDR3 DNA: TGTGCCAGCAGCTTAGGACTAGCAGGAACCGGGGAGCTGTTTTTT
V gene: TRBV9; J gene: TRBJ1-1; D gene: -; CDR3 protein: CASSPRAGTEAFF; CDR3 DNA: TGTGCCAGCAGCCCGAGAGCAGGAACTGAAGCTTTCTTT
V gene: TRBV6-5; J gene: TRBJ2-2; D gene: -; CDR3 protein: CASSTPTGLTGELFF; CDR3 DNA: TGTGCCAGCAGTACACCAACAGGGTTAACCGGGGAGCTGTTTTTT
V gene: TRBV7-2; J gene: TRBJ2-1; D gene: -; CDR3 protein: CASSPNLELIYNEQFF; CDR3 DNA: TGTGCCAGCAGCCCAAACCTAGAATTAATTTACAATGAGCAGTTCTTC
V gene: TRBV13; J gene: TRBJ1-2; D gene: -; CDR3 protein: CASSPRGNYGYTF; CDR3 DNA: TGTGCCAGCAGCCCTCGAGGGAACTATGGCTACACCTTC
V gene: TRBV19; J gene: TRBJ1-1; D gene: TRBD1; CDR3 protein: CASCQGRGSGDTEAFF; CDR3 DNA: TGTGCCAGTTGTCAGGGCAGGGGGTCTGGGGACACTGAAGCTTTCTTT
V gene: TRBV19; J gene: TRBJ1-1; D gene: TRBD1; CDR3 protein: CASSFKSVPGTGGTEAFF; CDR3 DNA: TGTGCCAGTAGCTTCAAATCTGTTCCCGGGACAGGGGGCACTGAAGCTTTCTTT
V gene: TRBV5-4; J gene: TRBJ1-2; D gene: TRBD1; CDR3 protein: CASTDRVCGYTF; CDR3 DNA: TGTGCCAGTACAGACAGGGTTTGCGGCTACACCTTC
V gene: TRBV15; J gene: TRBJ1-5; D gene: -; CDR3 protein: CATSDRGGNQPQHF; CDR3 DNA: TGTGCCACCAGCGACCGAGGAGGCAATCAGCCCCAGCATTTT
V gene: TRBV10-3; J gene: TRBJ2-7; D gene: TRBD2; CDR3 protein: CAIAEAGAYEQYF; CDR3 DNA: TGTGCCATCGCGGAAGCGGGAGCCTACGAGCAGTACTTC
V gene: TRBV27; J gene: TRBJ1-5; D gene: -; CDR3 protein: CASSLRGYSNQPQHF; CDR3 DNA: TGTGCCAGCAGTTTACGGGGGTATAGCAATCAGCCCCAGCATTTT
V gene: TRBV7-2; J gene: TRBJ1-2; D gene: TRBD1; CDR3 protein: CASSFDRDGGYTF; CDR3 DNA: TGTGCCAGCAGCTTCGACAGGGACGGCGGCTACACCTTC
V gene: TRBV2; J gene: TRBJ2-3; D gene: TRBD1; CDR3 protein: CADRATSTDTQYF; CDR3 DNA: TGTGCGGACAGGGCGACTAGCACAGATACGCAGTATTTT
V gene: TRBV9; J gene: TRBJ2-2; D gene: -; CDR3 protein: CASSVAPARGFDTGELFF; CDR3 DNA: TGTGCCAGCAGCGTAGCCCCAGCCAGAGGTTTCGACACCGGGGAGCTGTTTTTT
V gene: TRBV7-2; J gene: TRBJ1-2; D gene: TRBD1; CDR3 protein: CASSPRTGQNYGYTF; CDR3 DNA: TGTGCCAGCAGCCCCCGGACAGGGCAAAACTATGGCTACACCTTC
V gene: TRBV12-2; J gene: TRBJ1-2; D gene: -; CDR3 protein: CASRFPGQPPANYGYTF; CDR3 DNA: TGTGCAAGTCGCTTCCCGGGACAACCCCCCGCTAACTATGGCTACACCTTC
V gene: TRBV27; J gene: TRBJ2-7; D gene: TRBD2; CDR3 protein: CASSLSYLAGAPEQYF; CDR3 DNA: TGTGCCAGCAGTTTATCGTATCTAGCGGGGGCCCCCGAGCAGTACTTC
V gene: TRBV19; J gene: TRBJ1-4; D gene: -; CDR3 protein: CASSTWTEKLFF; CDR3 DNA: TGTGCCAGTAGTACCTGGACAGAAAAACTGTTTTTT
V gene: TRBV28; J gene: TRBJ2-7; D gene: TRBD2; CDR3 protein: CASSSPRERESAYEQYF; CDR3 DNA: TGTGCCAGCAGCTCCCCTAGGGAGCGGGAGAGCGCCTACGAGCAGTACTTC
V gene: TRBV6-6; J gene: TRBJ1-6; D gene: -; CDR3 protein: CASSLNQGSRNSPLHF; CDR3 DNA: TGTGCCAGCAGTCTCAACCAGGGATCCCGGAATTCACCCCTCCACTTT
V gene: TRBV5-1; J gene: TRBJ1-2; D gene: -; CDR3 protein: CASSSEPDPSIGTNYGYTF; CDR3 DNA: TGCGCCAGCAGCTCCGAACCGGATCCGTCTATCGGGACTAACTATGGCTACACCTTC
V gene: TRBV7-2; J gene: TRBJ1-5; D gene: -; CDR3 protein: CASSFFSGANQPQHF; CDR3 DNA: TGTGCCAGCAGCTTTTTTTCCGGAGCCAATCAGCCCCAGCATTTT
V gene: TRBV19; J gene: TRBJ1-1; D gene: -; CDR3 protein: CASSIGGGTEAFF; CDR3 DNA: TGTGCCAGTAGTATCGGGGGAGGCACTGAAGCTTTCTTT
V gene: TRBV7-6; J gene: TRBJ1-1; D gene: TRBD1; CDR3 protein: CASSNAGTANTEAFF; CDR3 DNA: TGTGCCAGCAGCAACGCCGGGACAGCGAACACTGAAGCTTTCTTT
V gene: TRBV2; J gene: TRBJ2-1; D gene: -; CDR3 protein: CASSAYLTNNEQFF; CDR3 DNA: TGTGCCAGCAGTGCCTATTTGACAAACAATGAGCAGTTCTTC
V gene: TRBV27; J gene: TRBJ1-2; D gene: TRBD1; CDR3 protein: CASSLPGGYGYTF; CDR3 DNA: TGTGCCAGCAGTTTGCCAGGGGGCTATGGCTACACCTTC
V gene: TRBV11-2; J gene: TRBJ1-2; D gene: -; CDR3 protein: CASSPDLRVYGYTF; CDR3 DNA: TGTGCCAGCAGCCCCGATTTGAGGGTCTATGGCTACACCTTC
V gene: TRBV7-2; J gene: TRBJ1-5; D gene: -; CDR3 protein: CASSLNGQPQHF; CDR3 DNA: TGTGCCAGCAGCTTAAACGGTCAGCCCCAGCATTTT
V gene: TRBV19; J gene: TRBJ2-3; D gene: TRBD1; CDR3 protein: CASSTDRGTDTQYF; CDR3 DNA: TGTGCCAGTAGTACGGACAGGGGGACAGATACGCAGTATTTT
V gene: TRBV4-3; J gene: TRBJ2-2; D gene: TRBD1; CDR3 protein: CASSRRQGTAGELFF; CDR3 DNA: TGCGCCAGCAGCCGACGACAGGGTACCGCCGGGGAGCTGTTTTTT
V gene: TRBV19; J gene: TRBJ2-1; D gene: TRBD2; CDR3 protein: CASGLAGDYNEQFF; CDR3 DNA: TGTGCCAGCGGACTAGCGGGGGACTACAATGAGCAGTTCTTC
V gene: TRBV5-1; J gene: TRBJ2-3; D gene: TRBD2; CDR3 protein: CASSNGLAGLTDTQYF; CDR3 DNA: TGCGCCAGCAGCAACGGACTAGCGGGGCTCACAGATACGCAGTATTTT
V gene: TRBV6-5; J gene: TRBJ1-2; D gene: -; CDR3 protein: CASGGENNYGYTF; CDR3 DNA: TGTGCCAGCGGAGGGGAAAATAACTATGGCTACACCTTC
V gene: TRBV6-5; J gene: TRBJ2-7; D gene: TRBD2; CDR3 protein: CASSPLAGGSYEQYF; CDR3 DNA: TGTGCCAGCAGCCCGCTAGCGGGGGGCTCCTACGAGCAGTACTTC